Here is one T cell receptor beta chain with its context. What it recognizes is unknown. This sample stems from a study of beta chain features in type 1 diabetes. Study-wide findings and caveats: A potential PCR bias toward shorter templates would be equal in patient and control samples. There was a moderate but significant shortening of TCRB CDR3s in all four CD4+ subsets of Type 1 diabetes patients.

Markers CD45RO/CCR7/CD25/CD127/CD95/CD27 served to sort CD4+ naive, central memory, regulatory and stem cell-like memory cells. Purity of each sorted population was above 95%. Trimming stripped 2 bases from V and 4 bases from J, with 14 bases between. Germline V gene data show CDR1 as SGHTA and CDR2 as FQGTGA. The CDR3 covers 15 residues. TCRB transcripts that were expressed got sequenced, as all of the isolated RNA had been reverse transcribed. Profiling relied on immunoSEQ multiplex PCR, and the TCRdb table lists in-frame clones only, not all of them. The table records a few hundred thousand clones, over 8.5% of them present only once.

This rearrangement joins TRBV7-3 to TRBJ1-2; unclear D gene. Sequences were obtained from central memory CD4+ T cells from blood. This clonotype originated in a man aged 30 to 45 with type 1 diabetes. In nucleotides, the CDR3 is TGTGCCAGCAGCTTAGCGAGGCGGCAGAGCTATGGCTACACCTTC. Its protein product is CASSLARRQSYGYTF.